The sample holds many counts of the clone carrying this TCR beta chain. These data come from a study of T cell repertoires in cytomegalovirus infection. TCRdb analysed the reads with MiXCR anew, one entry per CDR3 protein. The sample carries more than 150,000 distinct CDR3 sequences, about 20% recorded once. The V gene's germline CDR1 is SGHNT and CDR2 YENEEA. Trimming left V 5 bases short and J 0 bases short, with 7 bases between. The CDR3 extends over 13 amino acids. The chain employs TRBV11-3 and TRBJ1-1; no firm D call. This clonotype was sampled from a human donor in good health (CMV status not recorded). Some clones in this sample may be carry-over from other donors' samples. The sequenced sample consisted of PBMCs. The CDR3 DNA is TGTGCCAGCAGCACAGAAATGAACACTGAAGCTTTCTTT. Encoded protein: CASSTEMNTEAFF.